The 13 T cell receptor beta chains in this list originate from one sample, sequenced in a study of molecular identifiers for immune sequencing clone quantification. One entry per CDR3 protein, called by TCRdb with MiXCR from the PCR reads. The sample has around 65,000 distinct CDR3 sequences, less than 20% seen once. The sequencing input was naive CD8+ T cells from blood, with Jurkat cell RNA spiked in. Subset here: FACS-sorted CD8+CD4-CCR7+CD45RA+ naive T cells. These receptors all come from a human donor in good health. Some libraries in this study had Jurkat cell RNA spiked in.

This clonotype was recorded many times. The genes are TRBV27 and TRBJ2-3, with TRBD1 matching 7 bases. V lost 0 bases, J lost 12 bases, and 6 bases stayed unmatched. This CDR3 region has 13 residues. The germline V gene encodes CDR1 MNHEY and CDR2 SMNVEV (reference sequence). The CDR3 is CASSLSRDSPQYF. CDR3 DNA sequence: TGTGCCAGCAGTTTATCGAGGGACAGCCCCCAGTATTTT.

The chain couples TRBV7-8 to TRBJ2-7; D is possibly TRBD2 (5 bases). Germline loops: CDR1 SGHVS, CDR2 FQNEAQ. The CDR3 runs to 13 residues. The germline V and J ends were trimmed by 7 bases and 3 bases, with 13 bases remaining between them. The CDR3 nucleotides read TGTGCCAGCACCCCGGGGAGTGGCTACGAGCAGTACTTC. Translation: CASTPGSGYEQYF.

Concerning this clonotype: A much larger clone lies a single base off, so this may be a read error. It is likely a read error, because the conserved phenylalanine at the end of the CDR3 is missing. V usage is TRBV7-2 and J usage is TRBJ1-6; D not resolved. The CDR3 consists of 12 residues. V was shortened by 5 bases and J by 6 bases, with 5 bases between the two germline ends. Germline V CDR1 and CDR2: SGHTA, FQGNSA. Written as DNA, the CDR3 is TGTGCCAGCAGCCGGTTTAATTCACCCCTCCACGTT. This encodes CASSRFNSPLHV.

In the case of this clonotype: Being one base from a much bigger clone, this may be a read error. The conserved phenylalanine or tryptophan normally closing the CDR3 is absent here, so this likely arose from a read error. The chain employs TRBV27 and TRBJ2-5; D unresolved. The CDR3 sequence is 13 residues long. V lost 6 bases, J lost 0 bases, and 8 bases lay in between. Looked up from germline, CDR1 is MNHEY and CDR2 is SMNVEV (reference sequence). The CDR3 sequence is CASRASYQETQYS. DNA for the CDR3: TGTGCCAGCAGGGCGTCTTACCAAGAGACCCAGTACTCC.

Many counts were recorded for this clonotype. The genes are TRBV12-3 or TRBV12-4 and TRBJ2-3, with 9 bases lining up with TRBD2. V lost 6 bases to trimming and J lost 3 bases; unmatched junction nucleotides: 10. The CDR3 is made up of 16 amino acids. This CDR3 is CASSPEREEATDTQYF. Here the CDR3 DNA reads TGTGCCAGCAGCCCAGAGCGGGAGGAAGCAACAGATACGCAGTATTTT.

This clonotype was picked up many times. V and J are TRBV7-8 and TRBJ1-2; TRBD1 is a possible D gene (6 bases). This CDR3 is 17 amino acids long. In germline, CDR1 is SGHVS, CDR2 FQNEAQ. V lost 4 bases, J lost 1 base, and 19 bases lay in between. Here the CDR3 DNA reads TGTGCCAGCAGCTCCGACGGGACACTAAGTCTTAACTATGGCTACACCTTC. Protein sequence: CASSSDGTLSLNYGYTF.

With regard to this clonotype: With a much larger clone just one base away, this may be a read error. The V and J genes are TRBV14 and TRBJ1-3; a possible D gene is TRBD1 (5 bases). Looked up from germline, CDR1 is SGHDN and CDR2 is FVKESK. The CDR3 covers 13 residues. DNA for the CDR3: TGTGCCAGCAGCCAAGGTGGGGGAAACACCACATATTTT. As protein: CASSQGGGNTTYF.

A remark on this clonotype: A much larger clonotype is one base distant, so this may be a read error. The chain joins TRBV7-7 to TRBJ1-4; no definite D call. Germline CDR1 reads SSHAT; CDR2 reads FNYEAQ (reference sequence). The CDR3 extends over 14 amino acids. The CDR3 protein is CASSPAGVNGKLFF. As DNA, the CDR3 is TGTGCCAGCAGCCCGGCCGGGGTTAATGGAAAACTGTTTTTT.

Many counts were recorded for this clonotype. J is TRBJ2-1 and V is TRBV7-8; D is unresolved. The CDR3 consists of 14 residues. The germline V and J ends were trimmed by 1 base and 6 bases, with 10 bases remaining between them. CDR1 is SGHVS, CDR2 FQNEAQ, per germline. The DNA for the CDR3 is TGTGCCAGCAGCTTAGTTGCCCAAAGCAATGAGCAGTTCTTC. Encoded protein: CASSLVAQSNEQFF.

This clonotype occurred many times. The chain combines TRBV19 with TRBJ2-7, with a possible D match to TRBD2 (7 bases). Germline V gene data show CDR1 as LNHDA and CDR2 as SQIVND (reference sequence). The CDR3 is made up of 14 amino acids. V lost 4 bases to trimming and J lost 7 bases, with 17 bases between them. CDR3 DNA: TGTGCCAGTAGTACCCTGGGCGGGGGCGCTGAGCAGTACTTC. Translated, it gives CASSTLGGGAEQYF.

About this clonotype: This may arise from a read error, as a much more abundant clone is one base away. The chain uses TRBV7-2 and TRBJ1-1; a possible D gene is TRBD1 (5 bases). CDR1 SGHTA and CDR2 FQGNSA come from the germline V gene. CDR3 length: 15 residues. The CDR3 here is CASSLVLVSDTVAFF. CDR3 nucleotide sequence: TGTGCCAGCAGCTTAGTTTTGGTGTCGGACACTGTAGCTTTCTTT.

This clonotype was seen ten or more times. The V gene is TRBV28, the J gene TRBJ2-5, with 9 positions matching TRBD2. Germline V gene data show CDR1 as MDHEN and CDR2 as SYDVKM. CDR3 size: 14 residues. V lost 7 bases to trimming and J lost 5 bases; unmatched junction nucleotides: 8. CDR3 sequence (DNA): TGTGCCAGCACCCCGGGACTAGCTCGGGAGACCCAGTACTTC. Its translation: CASTPGLARETQYF.

Regarding this clonotype: At one of its ends the junction is not consistent with the germline gene, which may arise from a read error. The chain employs TRBV6-4 and TRBJ2-1; 9 nucleotides agree with TRBD2. The CDR3 sequence is 15 residues long. The germline gives CDR1 MRHNA, CDR2 SNTAGT. In nucleotides, the CDR3 is TGTGCCAGCAGTGACGGGACTAGCAGCTACGATGAGCAGTTCTTC. Protein product: CASSDGTSSYDEQFF.